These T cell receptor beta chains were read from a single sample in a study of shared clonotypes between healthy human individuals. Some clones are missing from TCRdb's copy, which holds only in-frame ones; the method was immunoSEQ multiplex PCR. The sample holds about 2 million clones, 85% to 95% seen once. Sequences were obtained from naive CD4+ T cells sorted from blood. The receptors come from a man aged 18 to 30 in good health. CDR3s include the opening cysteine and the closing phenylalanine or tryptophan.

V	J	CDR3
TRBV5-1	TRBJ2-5	CASSSPSGGAPETQYF
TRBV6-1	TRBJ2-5	CASSGSRGLLVSETQYF
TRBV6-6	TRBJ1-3	CASSYLGSGNTIYF
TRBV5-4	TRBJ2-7	CASSGTSLAEQYF
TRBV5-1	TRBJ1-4	CASSLAGGSANEKLFF
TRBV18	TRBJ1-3	CASSPGQGAGGNTIYF
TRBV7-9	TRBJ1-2	CASSSQSAGAHGYTF
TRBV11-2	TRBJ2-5	CASSLGGGDQETQYF
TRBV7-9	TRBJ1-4	CASSLGGGGNEKLFF
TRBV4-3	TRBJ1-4	CASSQGAPATNEKLFF
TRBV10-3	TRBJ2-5	CAISDGGNQETQYF
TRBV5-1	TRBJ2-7	CASSLGRTTTYEQYF
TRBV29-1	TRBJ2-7	CSVESRATSGSYEQYF
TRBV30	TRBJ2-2	CAWTPMTGELFF
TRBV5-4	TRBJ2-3	CASSLNLGGTDTQYF
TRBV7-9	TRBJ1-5	CASSLGAAPQHF
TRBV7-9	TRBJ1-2	CASSLEQGGYGYTF
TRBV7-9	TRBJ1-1	CASSYTGNSEAFF
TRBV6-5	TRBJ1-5	CASSVTPFAQPQHF
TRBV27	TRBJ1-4	CASSPMTGFNEKLFF
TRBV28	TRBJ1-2	CASSHSGGLNYGYTF
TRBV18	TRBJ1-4	CASSRGGGLQEKLFF
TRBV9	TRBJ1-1	CASSVEPGKANVAFF
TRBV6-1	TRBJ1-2	CASSEGFYGYTF
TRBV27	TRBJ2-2	CASSTGTPAGELFF
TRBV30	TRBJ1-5	CAWKQGTGNNQPQHF
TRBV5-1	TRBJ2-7	CASSFGTPLIEQYF
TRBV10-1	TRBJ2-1	CASSSGGLAGYNEQFF
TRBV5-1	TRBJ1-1	CASQGRPGQTNTEAFF
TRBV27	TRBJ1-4	CASTFRSTGRINEKLFF
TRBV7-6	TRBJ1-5	CASGQGGSGQPQHF
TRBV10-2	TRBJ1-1	CASRDRPNTEAFF
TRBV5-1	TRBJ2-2	CASSWMTSGSPGELFF
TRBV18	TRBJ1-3	CASSPPTGALFVF
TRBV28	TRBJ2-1	CASSLTVWSSGTYNEQFF
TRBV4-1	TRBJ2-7	CASSQDLTGQGRYEQYF
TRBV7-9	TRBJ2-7	CASSPGAGYEQYF
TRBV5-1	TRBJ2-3	CASSLNGRSTDTQYF